One sample yielded the 6 T cell receptor beta chains listed below, sequenced in a study of vaccination and CD4 T cells after COVID-19. The Oncomine TCR Beta short-read assay generated sequence data from the DNA of cultured CD4+ T cells. From the PCR reads, TCRdb called clonotypes with MiXCR, one entry per CDR3 protein. Of thousands of distinct CDR3 sequences listed, 65% to 70% are singletons. Their cognate antigens are unknown. Treatment here: roughly 11-day PBMC culture with coronavirus spike peptide pools or control peptides (ViraFEST assay). Source: CD4+ T cells from blood, cultured in vitro, taken before SARS-CoV-2 vaccination. These TCRs come from a human donor who had recovered from COVID-19.

J is TRBJ1-5 and V is TRBV7-9, with TRBD1 matching over 8 bases. The CDR3 covers 15 residues. Trimming cost V 5 bases and J 7 bases; bases outside gene matches: 10. Germline assignment: CDR1 SEHNR and CDR2 FQNEAQ (reference sequence). CDR3 protein: CASSPPGTGEQPQHF. The DNA for the CDR3 is TGTGCCAGCAGCCCGCCGGGGACAGGCGAACAGCCCCAGCATTTT.

The chain carries TRBV2 and TRBJ1-1; D gene unclear. The CDR3 sequence is 13 residues long. CDR1 and CDR2 from the germline V gene are SNHLY and FYNNEI. Between the trimmed V and J ends, which lost 7 bases and 2 bases, there was a span of 11 bases. Written as DNA, the CDR3 is TGTGCCAGCAAGGTCGAGGGTAACACTGAAGCTTTCTTT. Protein product: CASKVEGNTEAFF.

This clonotype was found a few times. The chain is built from TRBV6-2 or TRBV6-3 and TRBJ2-7; tentative D call: TRBD2 (5 bases). V was cut by 5 bases and J by 3 bases, with 14 bases left in between. The V gene's germline CDR1 is MNHEY and CDR2 SVGEGT. The CDR3 loop spans 14 amino acids. In DNA form, the CDR3 reads TGTGCCAGCAGTGAACGAGGGTCTATCTACGAGCAGTACTTC. Its protein product is CASSERGSIYEQYF.

The chain is built from TRBV20-1 and TRBJ2-1; the D is unclear. The germline V and J ends were trimmed by 6 bases and 4 bases, with 10 bases remaining between them. The CDR3 contains 12 residues. The germline CDR1 and CDR2 sequences are DFQATT and SNEGSKA (reference sequence). The CDR3 DNA follows: TGCAGTGCAACAGACGGATACAATGAGCAGTTCTTC. Translation gives CSATDGYNEQFF.

Here the CDR3 DNA reads TGTGCCAGCAGCTTGGGGGGTCTTGCTAACTATGGCTACACCTTC. This sequence encodes CASSLGGLANYGYTF. This chain joins TRBV5-4 and TRBJ1-2; D not resolved. V lost 0 bases to trimming and J lost 0 bases, with 9 bases between them. There are 15 residues in the CDR3. Germline CDR1 and CDR2: SGHNT and YYREEE (reference sequence). The whole variable domain, remainder taken from reference TRBV5-4 and TRBJ1-2, is ETGVTQSPTHLIKTRGQQVTLRCSSQSGHNTVSWYQQALGQGPQFIFQYYREEENGRGNFPPRFSGLQFPNYSSELNVNALELDDSALYLCASSLGGLANYGYTFGSGTRLTVV.

The V and J genes are TRBV7-2 and TRBJ2-2; 7 bases agree with TRBD2. The V gene's germline CDR1 is SGHTA and CDR2 FQGNSA. The CDR3 consists of 16 residues. With V trimmed by 1 base and J by 8 bases, 10 bases remained unmatched. This chain's CDR3 is CASSLGSLPGGGELFF. The CDR3 DNA sequence: TGTGCCAGCAGCTTAGGATCACTCCCGGGAGGTGGGGAGCTGTTTTTT. The full variable domain, completed using reference TRBV7-2 and TRBJ2-2, is GAGVSQSPSNKVTEKGKDVELRCDPISGHTALYWYRQSLGQGLEFLIYFQGNSAPDKSGLPSDRFSAERTGGSVSTLTIQRTQQEDSAVYLCASSLGSLPGGGELFFGEGSRLTVL.